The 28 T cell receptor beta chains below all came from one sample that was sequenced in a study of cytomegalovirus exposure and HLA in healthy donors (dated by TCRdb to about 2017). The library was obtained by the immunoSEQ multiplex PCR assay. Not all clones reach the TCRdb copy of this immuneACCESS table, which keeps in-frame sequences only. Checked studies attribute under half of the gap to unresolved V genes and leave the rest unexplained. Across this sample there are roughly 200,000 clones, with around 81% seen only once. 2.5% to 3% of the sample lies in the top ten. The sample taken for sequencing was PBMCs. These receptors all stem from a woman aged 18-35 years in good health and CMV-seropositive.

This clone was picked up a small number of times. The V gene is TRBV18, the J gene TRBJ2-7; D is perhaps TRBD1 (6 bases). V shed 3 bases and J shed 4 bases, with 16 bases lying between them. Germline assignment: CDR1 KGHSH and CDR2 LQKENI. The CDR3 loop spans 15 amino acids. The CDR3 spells CASSPEGGMVYEQYF. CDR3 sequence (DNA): TGTGCCAGCTCACCCGAAGGGGGTATGGTGTACGAGCAGTACTTC.

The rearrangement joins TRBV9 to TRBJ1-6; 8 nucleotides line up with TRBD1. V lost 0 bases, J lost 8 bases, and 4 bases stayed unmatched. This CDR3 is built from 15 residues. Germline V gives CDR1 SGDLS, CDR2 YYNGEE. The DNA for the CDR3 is TGTGCCAGCAGCGTAGCGGTGGACAGGGATTCACCCCTCCACTTT. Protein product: CASSVAVDRDSPLHF.

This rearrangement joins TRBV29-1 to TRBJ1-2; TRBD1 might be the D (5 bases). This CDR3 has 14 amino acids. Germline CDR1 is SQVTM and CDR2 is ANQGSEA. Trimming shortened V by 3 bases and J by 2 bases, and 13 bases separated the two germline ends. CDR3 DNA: TGCAGCGTTGACCCAGGGCTGGTGAACTATGGCTACACCTTC. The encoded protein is CSVDPGLVNYGYTF.

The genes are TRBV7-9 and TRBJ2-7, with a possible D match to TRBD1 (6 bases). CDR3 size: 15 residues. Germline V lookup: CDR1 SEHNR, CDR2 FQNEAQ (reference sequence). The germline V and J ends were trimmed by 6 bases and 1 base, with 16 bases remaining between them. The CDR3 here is CASRSQGGDSYEQYF. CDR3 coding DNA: TGTGCCAGCAGATCACAGGGTGGTGATTCCTACGAGCAGTACTTC.

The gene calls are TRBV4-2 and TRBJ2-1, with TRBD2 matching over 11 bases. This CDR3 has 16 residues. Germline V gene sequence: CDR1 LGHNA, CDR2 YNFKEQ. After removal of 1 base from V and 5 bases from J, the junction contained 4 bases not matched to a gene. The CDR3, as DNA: TGTGCCAGCAGCCAAGCCGGGACTAGCGGAAACAATGAGCAGTTCTTC. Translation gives CASSQAGTSGNNEQFF.

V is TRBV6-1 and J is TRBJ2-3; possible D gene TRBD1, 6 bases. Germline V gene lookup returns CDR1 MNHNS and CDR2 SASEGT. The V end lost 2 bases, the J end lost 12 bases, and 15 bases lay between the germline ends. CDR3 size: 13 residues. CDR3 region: CASSEFLDSFQYF. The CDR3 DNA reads TGTGCCAGCAGTGAATTTTTGGACAGCTTCCAGTATTTT.

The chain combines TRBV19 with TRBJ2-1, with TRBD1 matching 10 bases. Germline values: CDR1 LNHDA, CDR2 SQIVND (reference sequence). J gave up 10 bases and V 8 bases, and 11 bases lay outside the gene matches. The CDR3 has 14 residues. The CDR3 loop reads CASGDRGRWGEQFF. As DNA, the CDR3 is TGTGCCAGTGGAGACAGGGGGCGCTGGGGGGAGCAGTTCTTC. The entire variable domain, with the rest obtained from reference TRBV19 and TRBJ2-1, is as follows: DGGITQSPKYLFRKEGQNVTLSCEQNLNHDAMYWYRQDPGQGLRLIYYSQIVNDFQKGDIAEGYSVSREKKESFPLTVTSAQKNPTAFYLCASGDRGRWGEQFFGPGTRLTVL.

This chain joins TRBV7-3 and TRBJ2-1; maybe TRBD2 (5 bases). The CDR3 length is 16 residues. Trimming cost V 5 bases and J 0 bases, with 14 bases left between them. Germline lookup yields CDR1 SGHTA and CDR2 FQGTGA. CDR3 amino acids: CASSADWTSSYNEQFF. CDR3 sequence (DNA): TGTGCCAGCAGCGCGGACTGGACCAGCTCCTACAATGAGCAGTTCTTC.

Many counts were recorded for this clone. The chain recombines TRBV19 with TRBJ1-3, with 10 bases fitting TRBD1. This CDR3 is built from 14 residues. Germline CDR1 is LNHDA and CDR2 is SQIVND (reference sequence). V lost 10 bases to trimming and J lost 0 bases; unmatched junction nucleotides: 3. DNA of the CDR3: TGTGCCACCGGGGACAGGGGCTCTGGAAACACCATATATTTT. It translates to CATGDRGSGNTIYF.

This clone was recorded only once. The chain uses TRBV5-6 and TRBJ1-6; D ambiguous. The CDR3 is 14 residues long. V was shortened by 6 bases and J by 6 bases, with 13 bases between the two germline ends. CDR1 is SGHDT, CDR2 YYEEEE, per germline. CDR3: CASKLSVSNSPLHF. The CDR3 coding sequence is TGTGCCAGCAAACTCAGCGTTAGTAATTCACCCCTCCACTTT.

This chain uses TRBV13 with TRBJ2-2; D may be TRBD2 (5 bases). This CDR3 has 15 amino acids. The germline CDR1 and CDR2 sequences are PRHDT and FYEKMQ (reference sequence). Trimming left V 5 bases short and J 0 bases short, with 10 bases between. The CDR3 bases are TGTGCCAGCAGCGGCGGGCCCTCGAACACCGGGGAGCTGTTTTTT. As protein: CASSGGPSNTGELFF. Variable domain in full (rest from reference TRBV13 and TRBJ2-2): AAGVIQSPRHLIKEKRETATLKCYPIPRHDTVYWYQQGPGQDPQFLISFYEKMQSDKGSIPDRFSAQQFSDYHSELNMSSLELGDSALYFCASSGGPSNTGELFFGEGSRLTVL.

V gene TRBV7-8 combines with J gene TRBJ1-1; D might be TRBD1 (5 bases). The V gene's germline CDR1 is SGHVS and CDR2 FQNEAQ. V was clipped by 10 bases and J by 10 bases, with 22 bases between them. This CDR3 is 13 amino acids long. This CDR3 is CATLGRGMDVAFF. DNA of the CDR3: TGTGCCACCCTGGGGAGGGGAATGGACGTAGCTTTCTTT.

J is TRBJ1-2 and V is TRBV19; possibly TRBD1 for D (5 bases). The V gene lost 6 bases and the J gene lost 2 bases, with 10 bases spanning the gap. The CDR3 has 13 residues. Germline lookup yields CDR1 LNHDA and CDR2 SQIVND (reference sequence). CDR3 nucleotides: TGTGCCAGTAGCCTGGACAAAAACTATGGCTACACCTTC. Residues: CASSLDKNYGYTF.

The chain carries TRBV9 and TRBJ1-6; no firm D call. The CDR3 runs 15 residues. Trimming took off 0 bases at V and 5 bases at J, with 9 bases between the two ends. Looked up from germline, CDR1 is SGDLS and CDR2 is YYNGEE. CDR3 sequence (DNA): TGTGCCAGCAGCGTAGGGCAGCGGCATAATTCACCCCTCCACTTT. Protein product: CASSVGQRHNSPLHF.

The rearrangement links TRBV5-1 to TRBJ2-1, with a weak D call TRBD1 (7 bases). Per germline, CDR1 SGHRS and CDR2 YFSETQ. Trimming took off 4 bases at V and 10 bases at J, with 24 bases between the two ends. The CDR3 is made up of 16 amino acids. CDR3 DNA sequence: TGCGCCAGCAGCGAGGAGGGGGCAGCGTGGAAGGAGGAGCAGTTCTTC. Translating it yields CASSEEGAAWKEEQFF.

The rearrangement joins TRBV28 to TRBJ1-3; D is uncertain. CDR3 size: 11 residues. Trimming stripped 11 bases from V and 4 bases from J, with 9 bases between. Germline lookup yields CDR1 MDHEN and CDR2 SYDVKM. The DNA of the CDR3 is TGTGCCTCTCGGGGAGGAAACACCATATATTTT. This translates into CASRGGNTIYF.

Written as DNA, the CDR3 is TGTGCCAGCAAAAGGTCCCCTGAGCGGGGGGTCATCGGTGAGCAGTTCTTC. Translated: CASKRSPERGVIGEQFF. The chain couples TRBV27 to TRBJ2-1, with 9 bases matching TRBD2. This CDR3 region has 17 residues. Looked up from germline, CDR1 is MNHEY and CDR2 is SMNVEV (reference sequence). V shed 7 bases and J 9 bases; nucleotides not matched to a gene: 19.

The CDR3, as DNA: TGTGCCAGCAGCTGGGGACAGGGGCGGAACGAGCAGTACTTC. Residues: CASSWGQGRNEQYF. This chain joins TRBV5-4 and TRBJ2-7; TRBD1 agrees at 10 bases. Germline V gives CDR1 SGHNT, CDR2 YYREEE (reference sequence). This CDR3 comprises 14 residues. V was pared by 3 bases and J by 5 bases, with 5 bases of the junction left unmatched.

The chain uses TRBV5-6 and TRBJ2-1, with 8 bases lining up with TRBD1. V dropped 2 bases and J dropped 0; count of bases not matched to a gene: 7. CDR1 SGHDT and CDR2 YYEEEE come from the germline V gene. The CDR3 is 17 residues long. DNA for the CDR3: TGTGCCAGCAGCTTCCAGGGGGCCCAGAGCTCCTACAATGAGCAGTTCTTC. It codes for CASSFQGAQSSYNEQFF.

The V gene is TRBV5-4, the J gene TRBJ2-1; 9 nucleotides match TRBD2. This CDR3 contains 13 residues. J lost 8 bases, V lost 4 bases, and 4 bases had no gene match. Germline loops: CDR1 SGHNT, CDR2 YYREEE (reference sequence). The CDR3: CASSGTSGYEQFF. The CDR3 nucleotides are TGTGCCAGCAGCGGTACTAGCGGGTATGAGCAGTTCTTC.

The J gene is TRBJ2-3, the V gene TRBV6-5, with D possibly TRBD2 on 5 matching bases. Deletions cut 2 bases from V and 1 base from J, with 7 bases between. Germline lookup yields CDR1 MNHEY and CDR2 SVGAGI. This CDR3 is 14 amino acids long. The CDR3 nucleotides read TGTGCCAGCAGTTACGGAGCGGGCACAGATACGCAGTATTTT. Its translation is CASSYGAGTDTQYF.

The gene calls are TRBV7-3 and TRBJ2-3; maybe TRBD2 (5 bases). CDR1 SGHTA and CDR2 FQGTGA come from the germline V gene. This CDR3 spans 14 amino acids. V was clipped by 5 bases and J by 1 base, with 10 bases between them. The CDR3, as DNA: TGTGCCAGCAGCAAAGGGAGCCGCACAGATACGCAGTATTTT. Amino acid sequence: CASSKGSRTDTQYF.

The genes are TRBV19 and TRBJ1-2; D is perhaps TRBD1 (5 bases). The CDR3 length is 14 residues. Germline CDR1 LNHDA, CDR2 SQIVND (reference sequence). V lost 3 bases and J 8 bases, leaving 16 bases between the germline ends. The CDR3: CASSMSGAGNGYTF. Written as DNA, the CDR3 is TGTGCCAGTAGTATGAGTGGGGCAGGGAACGGCTACACCTTC.

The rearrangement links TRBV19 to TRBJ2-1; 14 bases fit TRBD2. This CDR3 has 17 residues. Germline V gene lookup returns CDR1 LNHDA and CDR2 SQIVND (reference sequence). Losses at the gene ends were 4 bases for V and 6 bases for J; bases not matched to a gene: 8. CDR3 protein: CASSTISGLAGGNEQFF. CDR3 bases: TGTGCCAGTAGTACAATCTCCGGACTAGCGGGGGGCAATGAGCAGTTCTTC.

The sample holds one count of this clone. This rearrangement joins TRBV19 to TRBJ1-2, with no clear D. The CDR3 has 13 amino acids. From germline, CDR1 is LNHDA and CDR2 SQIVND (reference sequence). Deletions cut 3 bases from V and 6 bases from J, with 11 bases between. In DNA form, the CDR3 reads TGTGCCAGTAGTATTGCCGGGATGGATGGCTACACCTTC. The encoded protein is CASSIAGMDGYTF. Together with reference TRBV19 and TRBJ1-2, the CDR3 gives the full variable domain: DGGITQSPKYLFRKEGQNVTLSCEQNLNHDAMYWYRQDPGQGLRLIYYSQIVNDFQKGDIAEGYSVSREKKESFPLTVTSAQKNPTAFYLCASSIAGMDGYTFGSGTRLTVV.

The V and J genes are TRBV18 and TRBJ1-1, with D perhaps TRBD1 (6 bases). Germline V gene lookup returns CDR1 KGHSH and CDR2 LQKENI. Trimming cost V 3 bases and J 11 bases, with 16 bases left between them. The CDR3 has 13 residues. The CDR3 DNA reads TGTGCCAGCTCACCCGAGCACAGGGTGGATGCTTTCTTT. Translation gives CASSPEHRVDAFF.

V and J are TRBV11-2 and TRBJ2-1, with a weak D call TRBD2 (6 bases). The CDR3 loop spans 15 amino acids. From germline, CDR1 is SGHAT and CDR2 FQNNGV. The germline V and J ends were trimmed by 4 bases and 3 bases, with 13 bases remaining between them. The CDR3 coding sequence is TGTGCCAGCAGCTGGGGGGTAGGAATCTACAATGAGCAGTTCTTC. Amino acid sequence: CASSWGVGIYNEQFF.

Here the CDR3 DNA reads TGCGCCAGCAGCCTGGAGGGGGCAGGGGGCACTGAAGCTTTCTTT. Protein product: CASSLEGAGGTEAFF. The rearrangement uses TRBV5-1 and TRBJ1-1; the match to TRBD1 covers 7 bases. The V gene's germline CDR1 is SGHRS and CDR2 YFSETQ. The J segment lost 4 bases and the V segment lost 4 bases, leaving 10 bases of the junction unmatched. The CDR3 spans 15 residues.